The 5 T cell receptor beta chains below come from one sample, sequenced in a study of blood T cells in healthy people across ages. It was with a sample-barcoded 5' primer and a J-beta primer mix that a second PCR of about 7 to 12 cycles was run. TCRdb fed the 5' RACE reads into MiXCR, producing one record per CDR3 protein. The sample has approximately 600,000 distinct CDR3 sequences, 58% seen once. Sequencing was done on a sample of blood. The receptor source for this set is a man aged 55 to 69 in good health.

The CDR3 sequence: CSVEWGGDEQFF. DNA for the CDR3: TGCAGCGTTGAGTGGGGGGGTGATGAGCAGTTCTTC. J is TRBJ2-1 and V is TRBV29-1; 7 bases are shared with TRBD2. Germline CDR1 is SQVTM and CDR2 is ANQGSEA. The length of the CDR3 is 12 residues. J was trimmed by 8 bases and V by 3 bases; bases with no gene match: 4.

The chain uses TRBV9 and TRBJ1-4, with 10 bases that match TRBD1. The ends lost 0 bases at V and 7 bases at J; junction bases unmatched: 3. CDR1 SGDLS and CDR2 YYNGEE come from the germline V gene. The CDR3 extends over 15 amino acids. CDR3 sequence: CASSVGDRGGEKLFF. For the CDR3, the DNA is TGTGCCAGCAGCGTAGGGGACAGGGGTGGTGAAAAACTGTTTTTT.

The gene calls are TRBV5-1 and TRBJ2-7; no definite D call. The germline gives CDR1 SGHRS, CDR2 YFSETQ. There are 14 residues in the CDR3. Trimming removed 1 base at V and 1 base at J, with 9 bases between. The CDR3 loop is CASSLQDPSYEQYF. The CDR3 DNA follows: TGCGCCAGCAGCTTGCAGGATCCTTCCTACGAGCAGTACTTC. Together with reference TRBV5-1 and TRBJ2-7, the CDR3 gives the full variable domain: KAGVTQTPRYLIKTRGQQVTLSCSPISGHRSVSWYQQTPGQGLQFLFEYFSETQRNKGNFPGRFSGRQFSNSRSEMNVSTLELGDSALYLCASSLQDPSYEQYFGPGTRLTVT.

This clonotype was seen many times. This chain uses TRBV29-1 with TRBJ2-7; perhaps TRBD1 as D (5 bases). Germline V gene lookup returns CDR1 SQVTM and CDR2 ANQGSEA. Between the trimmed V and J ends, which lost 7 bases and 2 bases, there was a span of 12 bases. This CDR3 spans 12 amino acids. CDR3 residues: CSAWTNTYEQYF. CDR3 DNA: TGCAGCGCTTGGACAAATACCTACGAGCAGTACTTC.

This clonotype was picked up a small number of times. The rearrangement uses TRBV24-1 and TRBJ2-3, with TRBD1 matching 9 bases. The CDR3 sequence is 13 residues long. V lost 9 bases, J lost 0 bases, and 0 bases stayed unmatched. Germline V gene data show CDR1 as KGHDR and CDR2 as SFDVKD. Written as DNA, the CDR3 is TGTGCCACCGGGACAGGGAGCACAGATACGCAGTATTTT. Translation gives CATGTGSTDTQYF.